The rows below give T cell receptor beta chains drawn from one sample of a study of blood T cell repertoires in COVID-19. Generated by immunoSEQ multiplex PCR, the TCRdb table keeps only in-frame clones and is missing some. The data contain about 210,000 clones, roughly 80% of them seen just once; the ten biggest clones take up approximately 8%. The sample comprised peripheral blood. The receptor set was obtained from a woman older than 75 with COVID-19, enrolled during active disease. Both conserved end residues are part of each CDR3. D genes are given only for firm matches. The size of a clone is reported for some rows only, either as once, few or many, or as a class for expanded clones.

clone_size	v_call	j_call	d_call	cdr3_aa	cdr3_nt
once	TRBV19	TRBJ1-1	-	CASSIPGRNTEAFF	TGTGCCAGTAGTATACCCGGGAGAAACACTGAAGCTTTCTTT
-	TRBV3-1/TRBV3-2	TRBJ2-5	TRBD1	CASSAGQGIVTQYF	TGTGCCAGCAGCGCCGGACAGGGGATTGTGACCCAGTACTTC
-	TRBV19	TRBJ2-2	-	CASSIDRLATGELFF	TGTGCCAGTAGTATAGATCGGCTAGCTACCGGGGAGCTGTTTTTT
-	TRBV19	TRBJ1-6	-	CASRDPGRANSPLHF	TGTGCCAGTAGGGACCCCGGGAGAGCGAATTCACCCCTCCACTTT
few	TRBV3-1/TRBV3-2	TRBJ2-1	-	CASSPQATAGPYNEQFF	TGTGCCAGCAGCCCTCAGGCGACCGCGGGGCCCTACAATGAGCAGTTCTTC
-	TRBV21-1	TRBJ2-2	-	CASSGQGLTGELFF	TGTGCCAGCAGCGGACAGGGGCTAACCGGGGAGCTGTTTTTT
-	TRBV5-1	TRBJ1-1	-	CASSFARAGDTEAFF	TGCGCCAGCAGCTTCGCCAGGGCGGGGGACACTGAAGCTTTCTTT
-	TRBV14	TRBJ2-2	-	CASSLTRYTGELFF	TGTGCCAGCAGCCTGACTAGATACACCGGGGAGCTGTTTTTT
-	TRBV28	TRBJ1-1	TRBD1	CASRGPGTGNTEAFF	TGTGCCAGCAGGGGGCCCGGGACAGGGAACACTGAAGCTTTCTTT
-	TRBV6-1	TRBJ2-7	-	CASSEQGYEQYF	TGTGCCAGCAGTGAACAGGGCTACGAGCAGTACTTC
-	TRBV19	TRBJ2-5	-	CASSELVMETQYF	TGTGCCAGTAGTGAACTAGTTATGGAGACCCAGTACTTC
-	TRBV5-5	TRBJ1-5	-	CASSLLGSNQPQHF	TGTGCCAGCAGCTTACTGGGCAGCAATCAGCCCCAGCATTTT
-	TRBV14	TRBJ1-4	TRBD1	CASSQVQGAPNEKLFF	TGTGCCAGCAGCCAAGTGCAGGGGGCACCTAATGAAAAACTGTTTTTT
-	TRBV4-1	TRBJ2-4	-	CASSQPLIGRAKNIQYF	TGCGCCAGCAGCCAACCCCTAATTGGGAGAGCCAAAAACATTCAGTACTTC
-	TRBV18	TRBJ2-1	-	CASSPGLPTIDNEQFF	TGTGCCAGCTCACCAGGGTTGCCGACAATAGACAATGAGCAGTTCTTC
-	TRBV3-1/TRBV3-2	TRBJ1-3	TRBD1	CASSPQGSVWEGNTIYF	TGTGCCAGCAGCCCACAGGGGTCGGTGTGGGAAGGAAACACCATATATTTT
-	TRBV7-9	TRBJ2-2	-	CASSLSYGSNTGELFF	TGTGCCAGCAGCTTATCCTACGGGTCGAATACCGGGGAGCTGTTTTTT
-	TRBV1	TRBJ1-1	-	CTSSLQEGMNTEAFF	TGCACCAGCAGCCTCCAGGAGGGGATGAACACTGAAGCTTTCTTT
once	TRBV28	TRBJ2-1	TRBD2	CASSLRSYGRNNEQFF	TGTGCCAGCAGTTTAAGGTCATACGGGAGGAACAATGAGCAGTTCTTC
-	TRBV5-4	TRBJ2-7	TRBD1	CASSQGQESSYEQYF	TGTGCCAGCAGCCAGGGACAGGAGTCCTCCTACGAGCAGTACTTC
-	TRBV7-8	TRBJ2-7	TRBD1	CASSLGGQGYEQYF	TGTGCCAGCAGCTTAGGGGGACAGGGCTACGAGCAGTACTTC
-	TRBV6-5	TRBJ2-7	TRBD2	CASTPGLAAYEQYF	TGTGCCAGCACCCCGGGACTAGCGGCTTACGAGCAGTACTTC
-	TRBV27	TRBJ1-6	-	CASSLRRVRGSPLHF	TGTGCCAGCAGTTTACGGCGGGTAAGAGGGTCACCCCTCCACTTT
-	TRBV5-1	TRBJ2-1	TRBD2	CASSPGGGGLSSYNEQFF	TGCGCCAGCAGCCCCGGGGGGGGCGGTTTAAGCTCCTACAATGAGCAGTTCTTC
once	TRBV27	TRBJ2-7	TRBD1	CASSPDREPFYEQYF	TGTGCCAGCAGTCCCGACAGGGAGCCCTTCTACGAGCAGTACTTC
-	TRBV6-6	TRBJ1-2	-	CASSQRWNGYTF	TGTGCCAGCAGTCAGAGGTGGAATGGCTACACCTTC
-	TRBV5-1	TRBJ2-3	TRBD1	CASSLAGQGAVDTQYF	TGCGCCAGCAGCTTGGCCGGGCAGGGGGCCGTAGATACGCAGTATTTT
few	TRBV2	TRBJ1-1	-	CASSDPGRERTEAFF	TGTGCCAGCAGTGACCCCGGGAGGGAACGAACTGAAGCTTTCTTT
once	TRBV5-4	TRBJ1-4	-	CASSPARQRPEKLFF	TGTGCCAGCAGCCCCGCCCGACAGAGGCCGGAAAAACTGTTTTTT
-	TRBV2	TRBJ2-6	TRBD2	CASSAGGAGANVLTF	TGTGCCAGCAGTGCGGGGGGGGCTGGGGCCAACGTCCTGACTTTC
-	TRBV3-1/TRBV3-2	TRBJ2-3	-	CASSRRAQGTDTQYF	TGTGCCAGCAGCCGACGAGCGCAGGGGACAGATACGCAGTATTTT
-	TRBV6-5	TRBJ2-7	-	CASRPPGLFEQYF	TGTGCCAGCAGACCTCCTGGACTTTTCGAGCAGTACTTC